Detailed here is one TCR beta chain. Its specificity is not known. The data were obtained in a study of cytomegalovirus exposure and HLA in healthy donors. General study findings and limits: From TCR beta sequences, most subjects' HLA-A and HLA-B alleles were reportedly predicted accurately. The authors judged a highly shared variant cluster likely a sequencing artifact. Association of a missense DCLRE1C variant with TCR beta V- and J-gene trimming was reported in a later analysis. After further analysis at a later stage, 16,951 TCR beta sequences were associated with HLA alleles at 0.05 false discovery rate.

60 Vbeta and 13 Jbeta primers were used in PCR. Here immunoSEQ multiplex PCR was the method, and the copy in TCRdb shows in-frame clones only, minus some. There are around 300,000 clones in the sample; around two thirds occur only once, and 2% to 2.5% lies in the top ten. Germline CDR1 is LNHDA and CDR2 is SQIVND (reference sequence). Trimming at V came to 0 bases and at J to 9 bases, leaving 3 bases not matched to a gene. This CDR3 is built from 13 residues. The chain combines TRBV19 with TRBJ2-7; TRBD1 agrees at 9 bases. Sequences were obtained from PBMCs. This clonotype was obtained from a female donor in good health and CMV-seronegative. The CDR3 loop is CASSIEGQGVQYF. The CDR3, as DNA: TGTGCCAGTAGTATAGAGGGACAGGGAGTGCAGTACTTC.